The text below deals with one TCR beta chain. This sample is part of a study of T cell responses to AZD1222 COVID-19 vaccine. Germline assignment: CDR1 SGHRS and CDR2 YFSETQ. V lost 5 bases and J 0 bases, leaving 11 bases between the germline ends. CDR3 size: 14 residues. Using immunoSEQ multiplex PCR, the repertoire was profiled, and TCRdb retains in-frame clones only, with some absent. The profile shows some 100,000 clones, around 90% of them singletons. The TCR comes from an adult in good health. The specimen comprised peripheral blood, sampled on day 0 of AZD1222 vaccination. The chain couples TRBV5-1 to TRBJ1-1; weak D call: TRBD1 (6 bases). The CDR3 DNA follows: TGCGCCAGCAGATTCGGACAGCTGAACACTGAAGCTTTCTTT. This translates into CASRFGQLNTEAFF.